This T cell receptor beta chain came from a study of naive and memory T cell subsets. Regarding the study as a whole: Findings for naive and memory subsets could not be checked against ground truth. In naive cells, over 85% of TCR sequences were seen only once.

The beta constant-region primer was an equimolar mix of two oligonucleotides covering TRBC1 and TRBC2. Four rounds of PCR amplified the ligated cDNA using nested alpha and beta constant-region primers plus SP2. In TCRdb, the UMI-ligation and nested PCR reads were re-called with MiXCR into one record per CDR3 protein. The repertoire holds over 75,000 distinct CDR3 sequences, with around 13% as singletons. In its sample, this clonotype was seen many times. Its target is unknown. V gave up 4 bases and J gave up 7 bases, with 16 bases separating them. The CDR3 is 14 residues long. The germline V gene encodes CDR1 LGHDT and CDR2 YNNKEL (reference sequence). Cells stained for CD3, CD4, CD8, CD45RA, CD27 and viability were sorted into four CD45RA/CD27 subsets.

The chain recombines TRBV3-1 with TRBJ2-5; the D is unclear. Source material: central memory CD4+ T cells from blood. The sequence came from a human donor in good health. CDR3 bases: TGTGCCAGCAGCCCGGACGCGATTTTAGGGACCCAGTACTTC. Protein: CASSPDAILGTQYF.